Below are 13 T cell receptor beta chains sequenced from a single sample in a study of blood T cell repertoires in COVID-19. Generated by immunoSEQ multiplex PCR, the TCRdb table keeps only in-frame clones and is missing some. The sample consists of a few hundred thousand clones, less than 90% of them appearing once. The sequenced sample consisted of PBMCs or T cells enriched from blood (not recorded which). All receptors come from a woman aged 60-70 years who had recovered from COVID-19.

CDR3 nucleotides: TGTGCCAGCAGTTTAGGGGGCGAGGGGTCCTACGAGCAGTACGTC. Its translation: CASSLGGEGSYEQYV. This chain joins TRBV28 and TRBJ2-7; D is possibly TRBD1 (6 bases). The germline gives CDR1 MDHEN, CDR2 SYDVKM. This CDR3 is 15 amino acids long. Trimming shortened V by 2 bases and J by 1 base, and 12 bases separated the two germline ends.

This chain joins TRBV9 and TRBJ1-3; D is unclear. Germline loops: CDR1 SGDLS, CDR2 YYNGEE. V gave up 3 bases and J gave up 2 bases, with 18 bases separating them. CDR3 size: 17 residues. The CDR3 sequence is CASSAAVSRTAGNTIYF. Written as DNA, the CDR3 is TGTGCCAGCAGCGCAGCTGTGTCCAGGACTGCTGGAAACACCATATATTTT.

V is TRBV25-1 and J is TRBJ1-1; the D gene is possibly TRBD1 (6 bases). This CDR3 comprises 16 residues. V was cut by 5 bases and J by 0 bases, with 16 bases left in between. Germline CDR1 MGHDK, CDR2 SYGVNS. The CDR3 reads CASSNSGGRMNTEAFF. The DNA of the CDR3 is TGTGCCAGCAGTAACTCGGGGGGGCGGATGAACACTGAAGCTTTCTTT.

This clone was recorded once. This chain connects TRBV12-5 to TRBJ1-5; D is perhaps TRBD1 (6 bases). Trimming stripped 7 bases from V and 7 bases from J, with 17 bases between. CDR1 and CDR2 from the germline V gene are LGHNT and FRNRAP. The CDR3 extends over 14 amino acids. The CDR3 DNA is TGTGCTAGTGACAAAGGGGGGGTAGAGCAGCCCCAGCATTTT. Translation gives CASDKGGVEQPQHF.

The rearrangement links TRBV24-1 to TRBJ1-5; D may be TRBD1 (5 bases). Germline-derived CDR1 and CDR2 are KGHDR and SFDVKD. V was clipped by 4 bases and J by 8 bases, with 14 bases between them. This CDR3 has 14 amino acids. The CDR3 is CATSEDSLGKPQHF. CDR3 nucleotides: TGTGCCACCAGTGAAGACAGCCTGGGGAAGCCCCAGCATTTT.

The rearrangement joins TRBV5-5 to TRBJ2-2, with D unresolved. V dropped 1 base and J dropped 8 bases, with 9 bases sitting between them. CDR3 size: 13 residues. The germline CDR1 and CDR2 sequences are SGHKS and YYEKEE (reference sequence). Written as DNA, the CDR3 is TGTGCCAGCAGCTTGACAGTTCCGGGGGAGCTGTTTTTT. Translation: CASSLTVPGELFF.

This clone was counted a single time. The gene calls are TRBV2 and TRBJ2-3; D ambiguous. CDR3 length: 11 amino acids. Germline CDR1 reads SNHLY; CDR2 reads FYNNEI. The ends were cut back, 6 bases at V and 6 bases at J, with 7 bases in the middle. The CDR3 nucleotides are TGTGCCAGCAGGTCCCGGGATACGCAGTATTTT. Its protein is CASRSRDTQYF.

Here the CDR3 reads CASKRGSNQPQHF. CDR3 DNA sequence: TGTGCCAGCAAACGGGGGAGCAATCAGCCCCAGCATTTT. This chain joins TRBV2 and TRBJ1-5; TRBD1 is a possible D gene (5 bases). Germline-derived CDR1 and CDR2 are SNHLY and FYNNEI. The V gene lost 7 bases and the J gene lost 1 base, with 8 bases spanning the gap. The CDR3 runs 13 residues. Supplemented by reference TRBV2 and TRBJ1-5, the full variable domain reads EPEVTQTPSHQVTQMGQEVILRCVPISNHLYFYWYRQILGQKVEFLVSFYNNEISEKSEIFDDQFSVERPDGSNFTLKIRSTKLEDSAMYFCASKRGSNQPQHFGDGTRLSIL.

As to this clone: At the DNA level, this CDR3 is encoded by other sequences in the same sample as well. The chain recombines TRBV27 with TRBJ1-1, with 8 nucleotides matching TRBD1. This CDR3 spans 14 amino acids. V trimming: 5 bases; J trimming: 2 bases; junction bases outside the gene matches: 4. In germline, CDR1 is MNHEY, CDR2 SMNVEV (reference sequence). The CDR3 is CASSLRGLNTEAFF. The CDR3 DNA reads TGTGCCAGCAGTCTCAGGGGGCTAAACACTGAAGCTTTCTTT.

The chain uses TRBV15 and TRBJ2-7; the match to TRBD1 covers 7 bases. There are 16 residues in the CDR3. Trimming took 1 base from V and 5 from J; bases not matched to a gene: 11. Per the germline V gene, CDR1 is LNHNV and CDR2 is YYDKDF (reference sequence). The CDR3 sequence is CATSRAPTGKTDEQYF. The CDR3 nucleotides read TGTGCCACCAGCAGAGCCCCGACAGGGAAAACAGACGAGCAGTACTTC.

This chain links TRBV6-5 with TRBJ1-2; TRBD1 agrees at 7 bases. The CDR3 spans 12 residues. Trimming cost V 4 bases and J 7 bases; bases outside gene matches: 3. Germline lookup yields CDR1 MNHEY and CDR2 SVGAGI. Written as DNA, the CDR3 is TGTGCCAGCAGTTTGACAGGGTCTGGCTACACCTTC. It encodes CASSLTGSGYTF.

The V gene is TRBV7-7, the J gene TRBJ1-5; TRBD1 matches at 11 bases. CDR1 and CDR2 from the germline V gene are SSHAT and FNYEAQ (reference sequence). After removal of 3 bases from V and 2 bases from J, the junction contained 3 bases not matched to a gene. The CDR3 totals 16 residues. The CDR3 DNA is TGTGCCAGCAGCTTGGGACAGGGGGTAGGCAATCAGCCCCAGCATTTT. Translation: CASSLGQGVGNQPQHF.

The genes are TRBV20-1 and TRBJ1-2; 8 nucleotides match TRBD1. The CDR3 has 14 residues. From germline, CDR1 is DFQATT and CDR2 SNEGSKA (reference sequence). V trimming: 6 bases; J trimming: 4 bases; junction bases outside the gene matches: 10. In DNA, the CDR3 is TGCAGTGCCAGTCAGGGGGCGGATCCCTATGGCTACACCTTC. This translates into CSASQGADPYGYTF.